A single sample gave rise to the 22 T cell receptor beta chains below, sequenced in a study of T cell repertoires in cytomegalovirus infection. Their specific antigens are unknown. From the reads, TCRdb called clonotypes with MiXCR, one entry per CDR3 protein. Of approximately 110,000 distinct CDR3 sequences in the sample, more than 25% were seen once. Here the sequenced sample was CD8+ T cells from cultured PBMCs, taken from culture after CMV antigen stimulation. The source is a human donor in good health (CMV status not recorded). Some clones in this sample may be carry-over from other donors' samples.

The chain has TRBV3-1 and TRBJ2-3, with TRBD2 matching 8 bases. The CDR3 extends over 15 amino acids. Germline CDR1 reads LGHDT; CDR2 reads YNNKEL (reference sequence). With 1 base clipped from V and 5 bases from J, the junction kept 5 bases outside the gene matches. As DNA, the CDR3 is TGTGCCAGCAGCCAAGCCGGCGGGGGGCTAGATACGCAGTATTTT. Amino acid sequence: CASSQAGGGLDTQYF.

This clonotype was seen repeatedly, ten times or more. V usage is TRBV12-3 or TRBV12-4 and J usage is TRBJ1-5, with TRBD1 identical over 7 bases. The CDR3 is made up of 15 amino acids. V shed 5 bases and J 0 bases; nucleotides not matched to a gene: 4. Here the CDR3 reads CASSRRQGSNQPQHF. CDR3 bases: TGTGCCAGCAGTCGCAGACAGGGTAGCAATCAGCCCCAGCATTTT.

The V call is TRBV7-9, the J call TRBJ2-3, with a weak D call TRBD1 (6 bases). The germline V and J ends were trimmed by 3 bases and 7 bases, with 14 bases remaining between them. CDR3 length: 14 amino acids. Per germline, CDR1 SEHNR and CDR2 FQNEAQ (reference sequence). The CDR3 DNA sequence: TGTGCCAGCAGCTTTATCAGGGGCACCAATACGCAGTATTTT. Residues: CASSFIRGTNTQYF.

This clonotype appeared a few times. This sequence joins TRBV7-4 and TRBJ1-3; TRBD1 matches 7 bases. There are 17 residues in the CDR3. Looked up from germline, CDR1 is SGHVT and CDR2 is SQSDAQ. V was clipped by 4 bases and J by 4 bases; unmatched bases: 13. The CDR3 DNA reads TGTGCCAGCAGCTCGACGAGACAGGGCCTTGGAGGAAACACCATATATTTT. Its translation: CASSSTRQGLGGNTIYF.

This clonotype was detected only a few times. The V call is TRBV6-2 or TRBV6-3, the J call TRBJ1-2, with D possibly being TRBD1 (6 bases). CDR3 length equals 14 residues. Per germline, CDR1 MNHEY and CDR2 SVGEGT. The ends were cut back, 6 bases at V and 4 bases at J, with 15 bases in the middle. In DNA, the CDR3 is TGTGCCAGCAGCCTCTCCGGGGGCAGCTATGGCTACACCTTC. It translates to CASSLSGGSYGYTF.

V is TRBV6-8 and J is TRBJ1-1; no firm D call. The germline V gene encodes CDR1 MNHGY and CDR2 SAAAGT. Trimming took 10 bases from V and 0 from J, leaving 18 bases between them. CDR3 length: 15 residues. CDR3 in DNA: TGTGCCACTATAATCCGGCGACACTTGAACACTGAAGCTTTCTTT. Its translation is CATIIRRHLNTEAFF.

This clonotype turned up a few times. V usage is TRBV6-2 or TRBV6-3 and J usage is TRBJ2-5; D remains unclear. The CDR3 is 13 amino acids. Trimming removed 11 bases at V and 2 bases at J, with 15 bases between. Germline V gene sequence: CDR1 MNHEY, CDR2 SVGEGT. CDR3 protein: CAGSPEPQETQYF. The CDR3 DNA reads TGTGCCGGGTCGCCAGAGCCTCAAGAGACCCAGTACTTC.

The CDR3 nucleotides read TGCGCCAGCAGCCAGCCCGGGTCAGAGAACACTGAAGCTTTCTTT. Its translation is CASSQPGSENTEAFF. This chain uses TRBV4-1 with TRBJ1-1; D uncertain. V was pared by 3 bases and J by 1 base, with 12 bases between. The CDR3 is 15 amino acids. The germline CDR1 and CDR2 sequences are MGHRA and YSYEKL.

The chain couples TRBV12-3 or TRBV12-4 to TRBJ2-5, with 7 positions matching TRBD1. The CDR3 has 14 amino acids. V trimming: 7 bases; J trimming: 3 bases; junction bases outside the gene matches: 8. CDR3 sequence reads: CASIETGWEETQYF. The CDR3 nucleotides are TGTGCCAGCATTGAGACAGGGTGGGAAGAGACCCAGTACTTC.

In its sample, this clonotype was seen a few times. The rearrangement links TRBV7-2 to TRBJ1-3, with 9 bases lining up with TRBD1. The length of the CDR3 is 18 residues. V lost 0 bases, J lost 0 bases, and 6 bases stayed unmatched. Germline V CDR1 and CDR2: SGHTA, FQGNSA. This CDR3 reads CASSLAIPGQGSGNTIYF. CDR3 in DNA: TGTGCCAGCAGCTTAGCGATCCCGGGACAGGGCTCTGGAAACACCATATATTTT. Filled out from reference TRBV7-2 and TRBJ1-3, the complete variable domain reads GAGVSQSPSNKVTEKGKDVELRCDPISGHTALYWYRQSLGQGLEFLIYFQGNSAPDKSGLPSDRFSAERTGGSVSTLTIQRTQQEDSAVYLCASSLAIPGQGSGNTIYFGEGSWLTVV.

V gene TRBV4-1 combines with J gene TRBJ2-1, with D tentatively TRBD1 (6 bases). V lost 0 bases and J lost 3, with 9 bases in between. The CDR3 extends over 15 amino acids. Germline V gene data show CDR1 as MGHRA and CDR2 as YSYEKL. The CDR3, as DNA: TGCGCCAGCAGCCAAGATAAGGGGGTCTACAATGAGCAGTTCTTC. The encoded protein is CASSQDKGVYNEQFF.

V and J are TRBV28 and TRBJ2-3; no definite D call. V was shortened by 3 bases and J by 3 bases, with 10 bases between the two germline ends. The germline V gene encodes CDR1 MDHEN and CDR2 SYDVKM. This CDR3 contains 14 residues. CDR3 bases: TGTGCCAGCAGTTTTGGGATAGTTACAGATACGCAGTATTTT. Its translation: CASSFGIVTDTQYF.

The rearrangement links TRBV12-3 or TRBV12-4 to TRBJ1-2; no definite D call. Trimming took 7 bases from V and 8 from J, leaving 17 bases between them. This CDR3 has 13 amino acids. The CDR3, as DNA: TGTGCCAGCAACCTGGGAGGCGCCGAGGGCTACACCTTC. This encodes CASNLGGAEGYTF.

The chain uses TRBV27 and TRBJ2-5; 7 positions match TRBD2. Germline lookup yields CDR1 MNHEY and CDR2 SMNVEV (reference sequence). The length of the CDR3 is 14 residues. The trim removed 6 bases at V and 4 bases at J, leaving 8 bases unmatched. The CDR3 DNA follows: TGTGCCAGCAGCGGCTCTAGCGGCCGAGAGACCCAGTACTTC. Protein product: CASSGSSGRETQYF.

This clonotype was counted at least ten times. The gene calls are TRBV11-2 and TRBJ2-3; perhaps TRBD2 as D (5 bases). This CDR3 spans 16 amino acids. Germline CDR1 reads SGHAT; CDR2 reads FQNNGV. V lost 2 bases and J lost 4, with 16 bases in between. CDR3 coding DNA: TGTGCCAGCAGCTTACAATTGGAGGCTAGGGCAGATACGCAGTATTTT. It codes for CASSLQLEARADTQYF. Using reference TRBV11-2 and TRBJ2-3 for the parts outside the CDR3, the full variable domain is EAGVAQSPRYKIIEKRQSVAFWCNPISGHATLYWYQQILGQGPKLLIQFQNNGVVDDSQLPKDRFSAERLKGVDSTLKIQPAKLEDSAVYLCASSLQLEARADTQYFGPGTRLTVL.

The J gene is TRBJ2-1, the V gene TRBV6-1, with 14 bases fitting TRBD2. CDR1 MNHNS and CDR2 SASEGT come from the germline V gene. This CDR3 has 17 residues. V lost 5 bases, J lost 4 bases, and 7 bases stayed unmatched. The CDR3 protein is CASSLTSGGAIYNEQFF. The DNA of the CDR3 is TGTGCCAGCAGTCTGACTAGCGGGGGGGCCATTTACAATGAGCAGTTCTTC.

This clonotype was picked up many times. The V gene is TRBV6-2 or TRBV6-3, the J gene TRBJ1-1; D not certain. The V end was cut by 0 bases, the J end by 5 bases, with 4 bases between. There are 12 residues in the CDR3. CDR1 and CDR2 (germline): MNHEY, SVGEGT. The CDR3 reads CASSYSRTEAFF. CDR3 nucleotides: TGTGCCAGCAGTTACTCGCGGACTGAAGCTTTCTTT.

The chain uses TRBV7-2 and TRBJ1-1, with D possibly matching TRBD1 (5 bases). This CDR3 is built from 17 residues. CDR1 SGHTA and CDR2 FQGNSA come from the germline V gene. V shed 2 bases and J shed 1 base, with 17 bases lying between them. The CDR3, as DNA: TGTGCCAGCAGCTTATGGACAAGGATCACATCGAACACTGAAGCTTTCTTT. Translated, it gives CASSLWTRITSNTEAFF.

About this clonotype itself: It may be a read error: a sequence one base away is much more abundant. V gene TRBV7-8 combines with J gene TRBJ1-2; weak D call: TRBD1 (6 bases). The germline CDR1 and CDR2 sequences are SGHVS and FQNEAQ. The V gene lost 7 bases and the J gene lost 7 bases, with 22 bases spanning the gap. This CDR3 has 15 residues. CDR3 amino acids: CASTNPRGGGGGYTF. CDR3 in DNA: TGTGCCAGCACAAACCCCCGTGGGGGGGGCGGTGGCTACACCTTC.

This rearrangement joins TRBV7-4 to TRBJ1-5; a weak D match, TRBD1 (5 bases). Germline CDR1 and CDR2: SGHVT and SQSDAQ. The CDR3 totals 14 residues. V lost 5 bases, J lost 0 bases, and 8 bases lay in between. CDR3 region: CASSGGGSNQPQHF. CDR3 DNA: TGTGCCAGCAGCGGGGGGGGTAGCAATCAGCCCCAGCATTTT. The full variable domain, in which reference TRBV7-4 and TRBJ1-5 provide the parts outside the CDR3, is GAGVSQSPRYKVAKRGRDVALRCDSISGHVTLYWYRQTLGQGSEVLTYSQSDAQRDKSGRPSGRFSAERPERSVSTLKIQRTEQGDSAVYLCASSGGGSNQPQHFGDGTRLSIL.

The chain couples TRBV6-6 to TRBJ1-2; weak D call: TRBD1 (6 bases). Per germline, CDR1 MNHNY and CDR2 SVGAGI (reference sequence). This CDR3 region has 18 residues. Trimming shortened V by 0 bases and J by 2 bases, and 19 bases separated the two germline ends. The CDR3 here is CASSYSDPQGPMNYGYTF. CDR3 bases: TGTGCCAGCAGTTACTCGGATCCCCAGGGGCCGATGAACTATGGCTACACCTTC.

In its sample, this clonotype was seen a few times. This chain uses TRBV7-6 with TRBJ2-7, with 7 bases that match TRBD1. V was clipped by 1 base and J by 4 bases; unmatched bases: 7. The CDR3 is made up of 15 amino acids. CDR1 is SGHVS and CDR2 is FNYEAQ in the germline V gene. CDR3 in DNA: TGTGCCAGCAGCTTAGGGACAGGCCAAAAGTACGAGCAGTACTTC. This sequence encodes CASSLGTGQKYEQYF.